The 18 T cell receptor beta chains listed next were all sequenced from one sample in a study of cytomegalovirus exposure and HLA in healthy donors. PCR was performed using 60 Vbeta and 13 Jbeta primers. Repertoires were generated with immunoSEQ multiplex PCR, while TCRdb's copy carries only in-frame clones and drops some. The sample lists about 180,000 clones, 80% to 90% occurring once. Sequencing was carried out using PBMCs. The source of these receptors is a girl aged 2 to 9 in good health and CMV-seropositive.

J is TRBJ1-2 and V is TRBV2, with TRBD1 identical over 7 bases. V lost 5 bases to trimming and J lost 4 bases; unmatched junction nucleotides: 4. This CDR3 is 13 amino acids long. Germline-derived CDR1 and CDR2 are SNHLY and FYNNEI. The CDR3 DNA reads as TGTGCCAGCAGTCGACAGGGACGCTATGGCTACACCTTC. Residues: CASSRQGRYGYTF.

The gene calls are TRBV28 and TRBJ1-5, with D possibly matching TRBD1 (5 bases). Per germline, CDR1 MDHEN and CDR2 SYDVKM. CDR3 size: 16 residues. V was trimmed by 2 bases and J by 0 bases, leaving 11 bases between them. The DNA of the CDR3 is TGTGCCAGCAGTTTAGGGGGGACCTATAGCAATCAGCCCCAGCATTTT. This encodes CASSLGGTYSNQPQHF.

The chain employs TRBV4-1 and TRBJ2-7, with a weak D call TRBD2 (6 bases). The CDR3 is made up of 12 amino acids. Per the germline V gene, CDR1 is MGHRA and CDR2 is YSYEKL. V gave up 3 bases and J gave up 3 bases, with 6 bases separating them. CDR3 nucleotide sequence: TGCGCCAGCAGCCACGGGGGCTACGAGCAGTACTTC. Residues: CASSHGGYEQYF.

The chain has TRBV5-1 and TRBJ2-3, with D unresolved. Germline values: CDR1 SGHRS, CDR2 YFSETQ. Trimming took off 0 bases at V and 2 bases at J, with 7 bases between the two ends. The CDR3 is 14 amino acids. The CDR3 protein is CASSLAQFTDTQYF. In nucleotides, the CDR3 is TGCGCCAGCAGCTTGGCCCAGTTCACAGATACGCAGTATTTT.

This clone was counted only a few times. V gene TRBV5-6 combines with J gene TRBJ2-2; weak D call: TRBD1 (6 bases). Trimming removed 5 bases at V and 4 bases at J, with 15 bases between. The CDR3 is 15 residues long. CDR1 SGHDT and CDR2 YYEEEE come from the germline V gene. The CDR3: CASSYRDTFTGELFF. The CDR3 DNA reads TGTGCCAGCAGTTACCGGGACACCTTCACCGGGGAGCTGTTTTTT.

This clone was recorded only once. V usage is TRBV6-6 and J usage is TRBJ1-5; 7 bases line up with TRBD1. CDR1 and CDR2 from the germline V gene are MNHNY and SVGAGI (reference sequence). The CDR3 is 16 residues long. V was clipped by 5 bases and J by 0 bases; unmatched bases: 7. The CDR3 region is CASSKPGQYSNQPQHF. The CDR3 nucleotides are TGTGCCAGCAGTAAACCGGGACAGTATAGCAATCAGCCCCAGCATTTT.

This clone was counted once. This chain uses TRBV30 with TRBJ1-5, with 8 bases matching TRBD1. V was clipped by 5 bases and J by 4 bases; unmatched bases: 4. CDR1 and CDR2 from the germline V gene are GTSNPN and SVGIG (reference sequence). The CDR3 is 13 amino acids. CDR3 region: CAWSGGRNQPQHF. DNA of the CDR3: TGTGCCTGGTCAGGGGGCCGGAATCAGCCCCAGCATTTT.

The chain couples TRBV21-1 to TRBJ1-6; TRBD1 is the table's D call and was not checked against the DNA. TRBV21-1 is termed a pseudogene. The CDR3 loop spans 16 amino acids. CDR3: CAREARTSRSYSPLHF. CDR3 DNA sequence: TGTGCCAGAGAAGCCCGGACATCCCGAAGCTATTCACCCCTCCACTTT.

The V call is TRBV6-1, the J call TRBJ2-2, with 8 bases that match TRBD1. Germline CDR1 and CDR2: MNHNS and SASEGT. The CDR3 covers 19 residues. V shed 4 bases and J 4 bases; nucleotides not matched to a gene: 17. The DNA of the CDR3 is TGTGCCAGCAGTGTGTCGCAGGGGGCCCTGGCGCTCGGCACCGGGGAGCTGTTTTTT. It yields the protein CASSVSQGALALGTGELFF.

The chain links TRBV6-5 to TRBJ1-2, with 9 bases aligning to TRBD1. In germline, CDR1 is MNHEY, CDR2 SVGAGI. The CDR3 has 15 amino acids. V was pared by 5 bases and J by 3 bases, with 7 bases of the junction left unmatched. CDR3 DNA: TGTGCCAGCAGTGGGGGGACAGGGAAGGACTATGGCTACACCTTC. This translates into CASSGGTGKDYGYTF.

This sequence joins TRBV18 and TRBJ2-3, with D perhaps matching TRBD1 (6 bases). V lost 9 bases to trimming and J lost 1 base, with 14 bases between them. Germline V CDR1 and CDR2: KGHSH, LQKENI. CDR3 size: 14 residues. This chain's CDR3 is CASTTGRGTDTQYF. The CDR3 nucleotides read TGTGCCAGTACTACAGGGCGGGGCACAGATACGCAGTATTTT.

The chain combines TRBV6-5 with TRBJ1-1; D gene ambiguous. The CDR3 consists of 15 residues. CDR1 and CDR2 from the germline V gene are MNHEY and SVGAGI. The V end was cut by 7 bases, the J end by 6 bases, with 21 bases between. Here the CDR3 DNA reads TGTGCCAGCACTTCCTTCCTGGGGAGTAGCCCTGAAGCTTTCTTT. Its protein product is CASTSFLGSSPEAFF.

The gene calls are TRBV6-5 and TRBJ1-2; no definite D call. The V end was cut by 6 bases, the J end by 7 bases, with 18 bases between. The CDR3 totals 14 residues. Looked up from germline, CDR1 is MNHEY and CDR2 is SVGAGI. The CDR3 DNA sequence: TGTGCCAGCAGGCCCTTTGGGGAGTTGAGTGGCTACACCTTC. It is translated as CASRPFGELSGYTF.

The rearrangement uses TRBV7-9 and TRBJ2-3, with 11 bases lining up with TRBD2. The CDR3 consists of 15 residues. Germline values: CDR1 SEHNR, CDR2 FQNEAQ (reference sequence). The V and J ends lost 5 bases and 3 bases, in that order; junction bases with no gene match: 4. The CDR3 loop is CASSPLAGGTDTQYF. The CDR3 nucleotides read TGTGCCAGCAGCCCTCTAGCGGGAGGAACAGATACGCAGTATTTT.

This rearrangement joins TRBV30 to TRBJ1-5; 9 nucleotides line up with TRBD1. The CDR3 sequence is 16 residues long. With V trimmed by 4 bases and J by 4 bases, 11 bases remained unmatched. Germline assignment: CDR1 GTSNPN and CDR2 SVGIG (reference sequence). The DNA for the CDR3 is TGTGCCTGGAATGAACCGGGACAGGGATGGAATCAGCCCCAGCATTTT. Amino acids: CAWNEPGQGWNQPQHF.

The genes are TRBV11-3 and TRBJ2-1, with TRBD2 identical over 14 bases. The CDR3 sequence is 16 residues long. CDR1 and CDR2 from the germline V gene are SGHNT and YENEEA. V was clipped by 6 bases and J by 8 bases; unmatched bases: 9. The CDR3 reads CASRPGTSGSWDEQFF. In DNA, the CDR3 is TGTGCCAGCAGACCCGGGACTAGCGGGAGTTGGGATGAGCAGTTCTTC.

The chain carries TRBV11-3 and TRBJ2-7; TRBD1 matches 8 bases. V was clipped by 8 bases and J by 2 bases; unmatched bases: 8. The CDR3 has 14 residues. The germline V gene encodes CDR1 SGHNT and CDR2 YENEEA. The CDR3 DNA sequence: TGTGCCAGCTACAGGGGGGAAAAAACCTACGAGCAGTACTTC. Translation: CASYRGEKTYEQYF.

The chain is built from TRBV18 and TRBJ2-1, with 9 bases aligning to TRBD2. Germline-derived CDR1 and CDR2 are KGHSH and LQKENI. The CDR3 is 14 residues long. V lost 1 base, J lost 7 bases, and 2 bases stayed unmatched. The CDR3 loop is CASSPLAGDNEQFF. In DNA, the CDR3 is TGTGCCAGCTCACCACTAGCGGGAGATAATGAGCAGTTCTTC.